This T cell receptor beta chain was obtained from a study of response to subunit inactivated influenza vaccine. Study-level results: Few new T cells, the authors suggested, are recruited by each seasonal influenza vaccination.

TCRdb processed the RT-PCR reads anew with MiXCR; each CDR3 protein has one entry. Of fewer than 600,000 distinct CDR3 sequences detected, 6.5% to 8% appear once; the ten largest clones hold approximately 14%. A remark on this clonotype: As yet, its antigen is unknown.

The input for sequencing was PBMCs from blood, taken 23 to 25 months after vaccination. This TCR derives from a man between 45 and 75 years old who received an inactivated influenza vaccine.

This CDR3 reads CASSEEGRGGYTF. CDR3 in DNA: TGTGCCAGCAGTGAGGAAGGGCGCGGTGGCTACACCTTC. J is TRBJ1-2 and V is TRBV6-1; D is ambiguous. V was trimmed by 3 bases and J by 7 bases, leaving 12 bases between them. Germline CDR1 is MNHNS and CDR2 is SASEGT. CDR3 length: 13 amino acids.